This TCR beta chain originates from a study of cytomegalovirus exposure and HLA in healthy donors. Study in general: Both the approximately 130 validation repertoires and the roughly 700 first-cohort repertoires used the same platform, as reported by a later analysis. Findings of the study overall: Both high specificity and high sensitivity reportedly marked the classifier's diagnosis of cytomegalovirus status. In vitro assays verified that a few CMV-associated chains recognized CMV antigens specifically.

Profiled with immunoSEQ multiplex PCR; TCRdb holds only in-frame clones, not every one. The table records 190,000 or so clones, roughly 80% of them present only once. Germline CDR1 reads SEHNR; CDR2 reads FQNEAQ (reference sequence). CDR3 length: 14 residues. Trimming left V 5 bases short and J 0 bases short, with 8 bases between. As for this clone: Its antigen is unknown.

The rearrangement uses TRBV7-9 and TRBJ1-3; D call uncertain. Sample: PBMCs. The clonotype comes from a woman aged 18-35 years in good health and CMV-seropositive. The CDR3 sequence: CASSNLSSGNTIYF. In nucleotides, the CDR3 is TGTGCCAGCAGCAACCTAAGCTCTGGAAACACCATATATTTT.